This record concerns one T cell receptor (beta chain) sequence. Original processing notes: The authors estimated nucleated cell counts from reference gene primer amplification. The repertoire was sequenced with immunoSEQ multiplex PCR; TCRdb's copy has only in-frame clones and lacks some. V and J calls and clone size follow that table, whereas D and trimming were derived from the DNA. Altogether about 75,000 clones are present, about nine tenths being singletons, with the ten largest covering over 6%. This CDR3 is built from 15 residues. V shed 0 bases and J shed 3 bases, with 12 bases lying between them. Per the germline V gene, CDR1 is SGHDN and CDR2 is FVKESK. This record belongs to a study of blood T cell repertoires in COVID-19.

V is TRBV14 and J is TRBJ2-7, with D possibly being TRBD2 (5 bases). The sequencing sample was made of peripheral blood. This receptor was taken from a woman in her 70s with acute or convalescent COVID-19. CDR3 DNA: TGTGCCAGCAGCCAAGAAGGTCCGGGGATCTACGAGCAGTACTTC. This sequence encodes CASSQEGPGIYEQYF.